This T cell receptor beta chain was identified during a study of Ad26.COV2.S vaccination and SARS-CoV-2 variants. At the level of the study: Participant was drawn from the COV1001 Ad26.COV2.S trial arm. The authors gave Ad26.COV2.S intramuscularly, either once or twice 56 days apart. General study findings and limits: Vaccine recipients surpassed placebo recipients in spike-specific TCR breadth.

The repertoire was sequenced with immunoSEQ multiplex PCR; TCRdb's copy has only in-frame clones and lacks some. This sample carries approximately 410,000 clones, about 92% of them seen once, and the ten largest clones take approximately 1.7%. Treatment given: 15 to 20 received Ad26.COV2.S at low or high dose, single or two shots; 5 received placebo; per-sample allocation not given. Collection of the samples took place on day 63 after the first injection of vaccine or placebo. Expression of Wuhan-strain SARS-CoV-2 spike came from the Ad26 vector that formed the vaccine. Regarding this clone: Its target is not known.

The junction had 3 bases not matched to a gene; V was cut back by 6 bases and J by 5 bases. This CDR3 region has 13 residues. Germline-derived CDR1 and CDR2 are SGHRS and YFSETQ. The sample here was peripheral blood, taken in a trial of Ad26.COV2.S vaccine versus placebo. The TCR was taken from a person between 18 and 60 years old who received the Ad26.COV2.S COVID-19 vaccine or a placebo. The chain joins TRBV5-1 to TRBJ2-3; 10 bases are a match to TRBD2. Here the CDR3 DNA reads TGCGCCAGCACTAGCGGGGGACGAGATACGCAGTATTTT. This sequence encodes CASTSGGRDTQYF.